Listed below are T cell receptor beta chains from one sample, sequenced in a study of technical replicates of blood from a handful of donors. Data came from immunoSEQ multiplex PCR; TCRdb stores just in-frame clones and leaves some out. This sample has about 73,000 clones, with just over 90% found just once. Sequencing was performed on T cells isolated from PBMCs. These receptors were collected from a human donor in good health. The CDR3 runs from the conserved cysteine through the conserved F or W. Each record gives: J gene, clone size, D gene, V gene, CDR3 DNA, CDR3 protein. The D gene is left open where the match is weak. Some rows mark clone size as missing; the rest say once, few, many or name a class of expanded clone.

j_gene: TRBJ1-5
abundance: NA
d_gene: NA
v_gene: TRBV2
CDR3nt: TGTGCCAGCAGTGAAGATCCGTACACGAGACAAGGCAATCAGCCCCAGCATTTT
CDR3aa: CASSEDPYTRQGNQPQHF

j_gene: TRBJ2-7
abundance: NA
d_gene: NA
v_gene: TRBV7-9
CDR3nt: TGTGCCAGCAGCTTCTACATGTCAGGGGGGCCAAGGAACGAGCAGTACTTC
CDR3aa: CASSFYMSGGPRNEQYF

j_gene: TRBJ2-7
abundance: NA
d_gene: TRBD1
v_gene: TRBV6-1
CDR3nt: TGTGCCAGCAGAGAATACAGGGGGAGGAACGAGCAGTACTTC
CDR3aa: CASREYRGRNEQYF

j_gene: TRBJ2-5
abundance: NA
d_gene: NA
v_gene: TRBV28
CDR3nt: TGTGCCAGCAGTTCGGCTAGCATAATAAAAGAGACCCAGTACTTC
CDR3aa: CASSSASIIKETQYF

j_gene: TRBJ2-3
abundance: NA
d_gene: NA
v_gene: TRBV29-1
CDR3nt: TGCAGCGGGCTCAGGGTGGATACGCAGTATTTT
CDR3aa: CSGLRVDTQYF

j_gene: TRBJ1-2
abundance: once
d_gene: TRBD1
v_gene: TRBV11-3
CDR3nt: TGTGCCAGCAGCTTGTCGGGACAGGGGCGCAATGGCTACACCTTC
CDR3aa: CASSLSGQGRNGYTF

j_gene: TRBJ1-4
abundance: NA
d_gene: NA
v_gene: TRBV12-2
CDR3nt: TGTGCAAGTCGCCCCGATTTACTAGCCCCGACCTCTTCGGCACATGAAAAACTGTTTTTT
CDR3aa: CASRPDLLAPTSSAHEKLFF

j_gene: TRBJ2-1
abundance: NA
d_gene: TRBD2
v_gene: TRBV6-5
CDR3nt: TGTGCCAGCAGTCTAGCGGGAGGCCACAATGAGCAGTTCTTC
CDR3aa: CASSLAGGHNEQFF

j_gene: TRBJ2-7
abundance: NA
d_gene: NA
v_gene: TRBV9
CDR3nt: TGTGCCAGCAGCGTAGTTGCAGGGTCCTACGAGCAGTACTTC
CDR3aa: CASSVVAGSYEQYF

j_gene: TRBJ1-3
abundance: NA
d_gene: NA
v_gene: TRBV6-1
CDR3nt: TGTGCCAGCAGTGAATTTAGCTCTGGAAACACCATATATTTT
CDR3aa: CASSEFSSGNTIYF

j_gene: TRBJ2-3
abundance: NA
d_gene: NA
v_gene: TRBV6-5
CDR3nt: TGTGCCAGCAGCTTTGGACAGTCCGGGAAAGATACGCAGTATTTT
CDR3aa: CASSFGQSGKDTQYF

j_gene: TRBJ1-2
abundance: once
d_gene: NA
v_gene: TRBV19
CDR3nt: TGTGCCAGTACCACACAGGTGCCGACCCTCCGTTATGGCTACACCTTC
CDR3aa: CASTTQVPTLRYGYTF

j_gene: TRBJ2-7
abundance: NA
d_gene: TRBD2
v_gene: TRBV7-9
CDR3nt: TGTGCCAGCAGCTTAGGACGCCTAGCGGGAGACTACGAGCAGTACTTC
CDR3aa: CASSLGRLAGDYEQYF

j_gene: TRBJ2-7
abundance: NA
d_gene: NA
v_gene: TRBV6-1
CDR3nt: TGTGCCAGCAGGAAACTCCAAGGGGACACCTACGAGCAGTACTTC
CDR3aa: CASRKLQGDTYEQYF

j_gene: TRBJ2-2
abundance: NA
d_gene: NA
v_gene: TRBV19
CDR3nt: TGTGCCAGTAGCGGGGTTTCGATCTACGCCGGGGAGCTGTTTTTT
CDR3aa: CASSGVSIYAGELFF

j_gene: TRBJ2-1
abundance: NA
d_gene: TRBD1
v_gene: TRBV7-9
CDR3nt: TGTGCCAGCAGCTTAGGGAAGGGACAGATCTACAATGAGCAGTTCTTC
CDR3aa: CASSLGKGQIYNEQFF

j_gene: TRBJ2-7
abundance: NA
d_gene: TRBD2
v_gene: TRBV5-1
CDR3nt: TGCGCCAGCAGCTTACCGGGACTAGCGGACTCCTACGAGCAGTACTTC
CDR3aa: CASSLPGLADSYEQYF

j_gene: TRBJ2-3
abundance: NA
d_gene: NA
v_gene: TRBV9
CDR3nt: TGTGCCAGCAGCGTAGACGGTTCCACAGATACGCAGTATTTT
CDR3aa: CASSVDGSTDTQYF

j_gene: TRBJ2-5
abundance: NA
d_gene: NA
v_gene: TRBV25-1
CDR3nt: TGTGCCAGCAGTCCCGGGACTCGAGAGACCCAGTACTTC
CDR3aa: CASSPGTRETQYF

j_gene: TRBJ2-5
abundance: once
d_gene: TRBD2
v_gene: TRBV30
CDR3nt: TGTGCCTGGAGTCGGACTAGCGGGGGGCCTCAGACCCAGTACTTC
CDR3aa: CAWSRTSGGPQTQYF

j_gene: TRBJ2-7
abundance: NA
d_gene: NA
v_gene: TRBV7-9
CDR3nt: TGTGCCAGCAGGGGGGACACCTCCTACGAGCAGTACTTC
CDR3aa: CASRGDTSYEQYF

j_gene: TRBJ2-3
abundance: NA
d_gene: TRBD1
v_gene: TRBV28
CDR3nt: TGTGCCAGCAGTTTCCGGACAGGGGTCACAGATACGCAGTATTTT
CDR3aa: CASSFRTGVTDTQYF

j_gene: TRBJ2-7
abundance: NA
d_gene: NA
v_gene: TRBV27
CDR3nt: TGTGCCAGCAGTCCCTTAGGGGGTATGCCCTCCTACGAGCAGTACTTC
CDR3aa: CASSPLGGMPSYEQYF

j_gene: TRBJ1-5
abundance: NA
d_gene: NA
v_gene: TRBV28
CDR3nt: TGTGCCAGCCGAGGGAGTCAGCCCCAGCATTTT
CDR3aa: CASRGSQPQHF

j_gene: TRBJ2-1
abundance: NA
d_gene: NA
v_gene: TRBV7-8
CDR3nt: TGTGCCAGCAGCTTAGGATCCAGGGGCTCCTACAATGAGCAGTTCTTC
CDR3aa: CASSLGSRGSYNEQFF

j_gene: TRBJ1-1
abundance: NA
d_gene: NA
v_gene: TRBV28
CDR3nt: TGTGCCAGCAGTCCTCATTCTGGGGGCGCAGCTGAAGCTTTCTTT
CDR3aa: CASSPHSGGAAEAFF

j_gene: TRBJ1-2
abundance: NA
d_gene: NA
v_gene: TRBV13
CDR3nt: TGTGCCAGCCTCACTCGGGAGGGGCCCAGAAGTTACACCTTC
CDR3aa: CASLTREGPRSYTF

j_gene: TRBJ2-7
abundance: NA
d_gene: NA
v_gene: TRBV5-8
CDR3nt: TGTGCCAGCAGCTTGGGGGCAGGACTGACCTACGAGCAGTACTTC
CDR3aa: CASSLGAGLTYEQYF

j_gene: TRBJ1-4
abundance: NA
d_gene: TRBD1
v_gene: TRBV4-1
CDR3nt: TGCGCCAGCAGCCAAGTAAGGGACAGACAGTTTATTAATGAAAAACTGTTTTTT
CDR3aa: CASSQVRDRQFINEKLFF

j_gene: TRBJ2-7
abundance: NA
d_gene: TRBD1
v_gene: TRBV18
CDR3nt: TGTGCCAGCTCACCCCCGAAGACAGGGGCGGCCTACGAGCAGTACTTC
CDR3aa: CASSPPKTGAAYEQYF

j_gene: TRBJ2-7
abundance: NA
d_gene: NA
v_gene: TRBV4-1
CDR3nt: TGCGCCAGCAGCCAAGACGCTATGGGACTTTCCTACGAGCAGTACTTC
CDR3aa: CASSQDAMGLSYEQYF

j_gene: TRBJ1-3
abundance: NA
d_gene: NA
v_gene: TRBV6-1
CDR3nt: TGTGCCAGCAGTGCCCCCCAGGGGCGCTTTGGAAACACCATATATTTT
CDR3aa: CASSAPQGRFGNTIYF

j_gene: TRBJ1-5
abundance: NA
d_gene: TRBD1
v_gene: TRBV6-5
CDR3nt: TGTGCCAGCAGCCAGACAGGGACAAGCAATCAGCCCCAGCATTTT
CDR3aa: CASSQTGTSNQPQHF

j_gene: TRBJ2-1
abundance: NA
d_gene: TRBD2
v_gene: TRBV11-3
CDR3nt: TGTGCCAGCAGCTTATCGTACGGACTAGCGGCCTACAATGAGCAGTTCTTC
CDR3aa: CASSLSYGLAAYNEQFF

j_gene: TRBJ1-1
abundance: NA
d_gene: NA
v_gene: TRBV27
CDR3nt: TGTGCCAGCAGTTTCTCCGGGATCATGAACACTGAAGCTTTCTTT
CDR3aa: CASSFSGIMNTEAFF

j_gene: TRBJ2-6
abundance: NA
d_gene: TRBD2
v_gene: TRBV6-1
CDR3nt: TGTGCCAGCAGTGCCCGTGGGGGGCGGGGGGCCTACCTTGGGGCCAACGTCCTGACTTTC
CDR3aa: CASSARGGRGAYLGANVLTF

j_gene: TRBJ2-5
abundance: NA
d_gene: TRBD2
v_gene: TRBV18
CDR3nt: TGTGCCAGCTCAACCACGCGGACCGCGGGGGAGGGGACCCAGTACTTC
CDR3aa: CASSTTRTAGEGTQYF

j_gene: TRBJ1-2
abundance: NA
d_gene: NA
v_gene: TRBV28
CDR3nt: TGTGCCAGCAGTTTAGGGGGCGTCTATGGCTACACCTTC
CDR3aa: CASSLGGVYGYTF